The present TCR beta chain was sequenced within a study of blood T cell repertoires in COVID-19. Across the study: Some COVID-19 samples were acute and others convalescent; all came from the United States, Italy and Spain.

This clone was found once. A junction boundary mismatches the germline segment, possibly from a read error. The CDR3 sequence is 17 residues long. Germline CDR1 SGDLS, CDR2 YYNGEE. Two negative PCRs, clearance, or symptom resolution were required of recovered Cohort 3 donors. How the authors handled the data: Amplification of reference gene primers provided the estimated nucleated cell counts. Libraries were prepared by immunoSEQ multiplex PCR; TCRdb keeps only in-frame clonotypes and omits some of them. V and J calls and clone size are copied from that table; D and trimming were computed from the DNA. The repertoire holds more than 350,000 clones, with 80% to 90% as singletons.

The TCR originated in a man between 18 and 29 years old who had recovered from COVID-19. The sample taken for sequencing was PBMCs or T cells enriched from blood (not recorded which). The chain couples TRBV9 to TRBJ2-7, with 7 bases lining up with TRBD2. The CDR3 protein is CARSVDGGRGANNEQYF. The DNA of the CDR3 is TGTGCCCGCAGCGTAGACGGGGGGAGGGGAGCTAACAACGAGCAGTACTTC. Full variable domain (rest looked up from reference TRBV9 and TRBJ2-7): DSGVTQTPKHLITATGQRVTLRCSPRSGDLSVYWYQQSLDQGLQFLIQYYNGEERAKGNILERFSAQQFPDLHSELNLSSLELGDSALYFCARSVDGGRGANNEQYFGPGTRLTVT.